This paragraph covers one T cell receptor beta chain sequence. The data were obtained in a study of technical replicates of blood from a handful of donors. Data came from immunoSEQ multiplex PCR; TCRdb stores just in-frame clones and leaves some out. Of roughly 69,000 clones listed, 70% to 90% were seen once; the top ten hold about 5.1%. CDR3 length: 14 residues. Germline values: CDR1 SNHLY, CDR2 FYNNEI. Trimming removed 6 bases from V and 0 bases from J, with 9 bases in between. Sample: PBMCs. The TCR comes from a human donor in good health. Some clones in this sample may be carry-over from other donors' samples. V and J are TRBV2 and TRBJ2-4; D is possibly TRBD1 (6 bases). CDR3: CASRGHLAKNIQYF. For the CDR3, the DNA is TGTGCCAGCAGGGGACACCTAGCCAAAAACATTCAGTACTTC. Combining the CDR3 with reference TRBV2 and TRBJ2-4 gives the whole variable domain EPEVTQTPSHQVTQMGQEVILRCVPISNHLYFYWYRQILGQKVEFLVSFYNNEISEKSEIFDDQFSVERPDGSNFTLKIRSTKLEDSAMYFCASRGHLAKNIQYFGAGTRLSVL.